Listed below are T cell receptor beta chains from one sample, sequenced in a study of blood T cell repertoires in COVID-19. Assay used: immunoSEQ multiplex PCR; TCRdb lists only in-frame clones, some missing. The data show over 100,000 clones, 85% seen once. The specimen sequenced was peripheral blood. All receptors come from a man between 40 and 49 years old with acute or convalescent COVID-19. CDR3s include the opening cysteine and the closing phenylalanine or tryptophan. D genes are given only for firm matches. Clone size is not always given. Where it is, it says once, few, many or a class for expanded clones.

>.|TRBV7-2|TRBD1|TRBJ2-7
CASSLGTGGFSYEQYF
TGTGCCAGCAGCTTAGGGACAGGGGGCTTCTCCTACGAGCAGTACTTC
>.|TRBV9|.|TRBJ1-3
CASSVTDRISGNTIYF
TGTGCCAGCAGCGTAACAGACAGAATCTCTGGAAACACCATATATTTT
>.|TRBV3-1/TRBV3-2|TRBD2|TRBJ2-3
CASSQRSSGVTDTQYF
TGTGCCAGCAGCCAACGCTCTAGCGGCGTTACAGATACGCAGTATTTT
>.|TRBV24-1|.|TRBJ2-2
CATSDFRGGTGELFF
TGTGCCACCAGTGATTTTAGGGGCGGAACCGGGGAGCTGTTTTTT
>.|TRBV7-9|.|TRBJ2-1
CASSLSVTVNEQFF
TGTGCCAGCAGCTTGTCTGTCACAGTGAATGAGCAGTTCTTC
>once|TRBV24-1|.|TRBJ2-5
CATSETSPGVRETQYF
TGTGCCACCAGTGAAACGAGCCCAGGGGTACGGGAGACCCAGTACTTC
>once|TRBV5-1|.|TRBJ1-4
CASSTGPMGTNEKLFF
TGCGCCAGCAGCACAGGACCGATGGGAACTAATGAAAAACTGTTTTTT
>once|TRBV19|TRBD1|TRBJ1-1
CASNPGQGRRSTEAFF
TGTGCCAGTAATCCGGGACAGGGTCGTAGGAGCACTGAAGCTTTCTTT
>once|TRBV18|TRBD1|TRBJ2-1
CASSPPRQGGHNEQFF
TGTGCCAGCTCACCACCCCGACAAGGGGGCCACAATGAGCAGTTCTTC
>.|TRBV18|.|TRBJ1-2
CASSPGGGYGYTF
TGTGCCAGCTCACCTGGCGGGGGGTATGGCTACACCTTC
>once|TRBV15|TRBD1|TRBJ1-4
CATSKNRGEYEKLFF
TGTGCCACCAGCAAAAACAGGGGAGAGTATGAAAAACTGTTTTTT
>.|TRBV6-5|TRBD1|TRBJ2-3
CASTRSPRGQDTQYF
TGTGCCAGCACAAGGTCCCCCAGGGGGCAAGATACGCAGTATTTT
>.|TRBV3-1/TRBV3-2|.|TRBJ2-7
CASSARGTGEQYF
TGTGCCAGCAGCGCCCGGGGGACCGGCGAGCAGTACTTC
>.|TRBV1|.|TRBJ1-5
CTSWSGQNLYSNQPQHF
TGCACCTCCTGGAGCGGACAGAACCTTTATAGCAATCAGCCCCAGCATTTT
>.|TRBV6-5|.|TRBJ2-3
CASSPNGASTDTQYF
TGTGCCAGCAGTCCTAATGGGGCTAGCACAGATACGCAGTATTTT
>once|TRBV4-2|TRBD2|TRBJ2-5
CASSQSGGYQETQYF
TGTGCCAGCAGCCAATCGGGGGGGTACCAAGAGACCCAGTACTTC
>.|TRBV15|TRBD2|TRBJ2-5
CATSPRTSGRLVETQYF
TGTGCCACCAGCCCCCGGACTAGCGGGAGATTGGTAGAGACCCAGTACTTC
>.|TRBV18|TRBD2|TRBJ2-3
CASSPPRLAATDTQYF
TGTGCCAGCTCACCACCGAGACTAGCGGCCACAGATACGCAGTATTTT
>once|TRBV2|TRBD1|TRBJ1-1
CASRGQPNTEAFF
TGTGCCAGCAGGGGACAGCCGAACACTGAAGCTTTCTTT
>.|TRBV12-3/TRBV12-4|.|TRBJ1-2
CASSFGRVGGYTF
TGTGCCAGCAGTTTTGGCAGGGTGGGTGGCTACACCTTC
>.|TRBV18|.|TRBJ2-1
CASSPFQVGNEQFF
TGTGCCAGCTCACCCTTCCAGGTTGGCAATGAGCAGTTCTTC
>.|TRBV28|TRBD1|TRBJ2-7
CASSPAGQGGLEQYF
TGTGCCAGCAGCCCAGCCGGACAGGGGGGTCTCGAGCAGTACTTC
>.|TRBV15|TRBD1|TRBJ2-7
CATSTRTGGYEQYF
TGTGCCACCAGCACCAGGACAGGGGGCTACGAGCAGTACTTC
>once|TRBV10-2|.|TRBJ1-4
CASSESLEEKLFF
TGCGCCAGCAGTGAGTCATTAGAAGAAAAACTGTTTTTT
>.|TRBV15|.|TRBJ2-5
CATSRDAGEETQYF
TGTGCCACCAGCAGAGATGCAGGGGAAGAGACCCAGTACTTC
>.|TRBV29-1|.|TRBJ1-1
CSVEGRANTEAFF
TGCAGCGTTGAGGGCAGGGCGAACACTGAAGCTTTCTTT
>.|TRBV24-1|TRBD1|TRBJ1-5
CATSDSGQESYQPQHF
TGTGCCACCAGTGATTCGGGACAGGAGTCGTATCAGCCCCAGCATTTT
>.|TRBV6-1|TRBD2|TRBJ2-7
CASSEKLAGVYEQYF
TGTGCCAGCAGTGAAAAACTAGCGGGGGTCTACGAGCAGTACTTC
>few|TRBV24-1|TRBD1|TRBJ1-1
CATSAGGGHTEAFF
TGTGCCACCAGTGCAGGGGGCGGGCACACTGAAGCTTTCTTT
>.|TRBV28|.|TRBJ2-1
CASITGTNSYNEQFF
TGTGCCAGCATCACCGGGACAAACTCCTACAATGAGCAGTTCTTC
>.|TRBV9|TRBD2|TRBJ2-3
CASSVGPSGADTQYF
TGTGCCAGCAGCGTAGGCCCTAGCGGGGCAGATACGCAGTATTTT
>.|TRBV5-1|TRBD1|TRBJ2-2
CASSNGQGHTGELFF
TGCGCCAGCAGTAACGGACAGGGCCACACCGGGGAGCTGTTTTTT
>.|TRBV6-5|TRBD1|TRBJ1-6
CASSTGAQSSPLHF
TGTGCCAGCAGTACAGGGGCGCAAAGTTCACCCCTCCACTTT
>.|TRBV15|TRBD1|TRBJ2-3
CATSREATGKDTQYF
TGTGCCACCAGCAGAGAGGCGACAGGGAAAGATACGCAGTATTTT
>.|TRBV5-5|.|TRBJ2-5
CASSYGTRETQYF
TGTGCCAGCAGTTACGGGACTCGCGAGACCCAGTACTTC
>.|TRBV11-1|TRBD2|TRBJ2-1
CASSLELAGRGEQFF
TGTGCCAGCAGTCTAGAATTAGCGGGGCGCGGTGAGCAGTTCTTC
>few|TRBV5-1|.|TRBJ2-7
CASSLEADYEQYF
TGCGCCAGCAGCTTGGAAGCTGACTACGAGCAGTACTTC
>.|TRBV5-5|.|TRBJ1-5
CASSLAPGVQPQHF
TGTGCCAGCAGCTTGGCGCCGGGGGTTCAGCCCCAGCATTTT
>.|TRBV28|.|TRBJ1-5
CASSLPPQPQHF
TGTGCCAGCAGTTTACCCCCACAGCCCCAGCATTTT
>.|TRBV19|.|TRBJ1-6
CASSTGFPNSPLHF
TGTGCCAGTAGTACCGGGTTTCCCAATTCACCCCTCCACTTT
>once|TRBV25-1|TRBD1|TRBJ2-1
CASSVPGQGYNEQFF
TGTGCCAGCAGTGTACCGGGACAGGGATACAATGAGCAGTTCTTC
>.|TRBV29-1|TRBD1|TRBJ2-2
CSVGQGADTGELFF
TGCAGCGTGGGACAGGGGGCGGACACCGGGGAGCTGTTTTTT
>.|TRBV7-2|TRBD1|TRBJ2-5
CASSLAPGQGLLQETQYF
TGTGCCAGCAGCTTAGCCCCGGGACAGGGACTGCTCCAAGAGACCCAGTACTTC
>.|TRBV30|.|TRBJ2-6
CAWIRSGANVLTF
TGTGCCTGGATCAGGTCTGGGGCCAACGTCCTGACTTTC
>.|TRBV4-3|.|TRBJ1-5
CASSLDPGGNQPQHF
TGCGCCAGCAGCCTCGACCCGGGTGGCAATCAGCCCCAGCATTTT
>.|TRBV6-5|.|TRBJ1-6
CASRKLGGNSPLHF
TGTGCCAGCAGAAAATTAGGGGGTAATTCACCCCTCCACTTT
>.|TRBV25-1|TRBD2|TRBJ2-1
CASSEWGGHNEQFF
TGTGCCAGCAGTGAATGGGGGGGACACAATGAGCAGTTCTTC
>.|TRBV10-2|.|TRBJ1-1
CASSVGGLNTEAFF
TGCGCCAGCAGTGTGGGGGGGCTTAACACTGAAGCTTTCTTT
>few|TRBV6-2/TRBV6-3|TRBD2|TRBJ2-1
CASSTTSGGPQFF
TGTGCCAGCAGCACGACTAGCGGGGGGCCGCAGTTCTTC
>.|TRBV7-9|.|TRBJ1-1
CASSLEQNTEAFF
TGTGCCAGCAGCTTAGAACAGAACACTGAAGCTTTCTTT
>few|TRBV11-2|.|TRBJ1-2
CASSLRGDPYGYTF
TGTGCCAGCAGCTTACGGGGGGACCCCTATGGCTACACCTTC
>.|TRBV6-6|.|TRBJ1-2
CASSYGGADGYTF
TGTGCCAGCAGTTACGGAGGGGCCGATGGCTACACCTTC
>.|TRBV5-1|TRBD2|TRBJ2-5
CASSGMLTGRGETQYF
TGCGCCAGCAGCGGGATGCTCACCGGGCGGGGGGAGACCCAGTACTTC
>.|TRBV5-1|TRBD1|TRBJ1-1
CASSPDRGTEAFF
TGCGCCAGCAGCCCTGACAGGGGGACTGAAGCTTTCTTT
>few|TRBV6-5|.|TRBJ1-1
CASIPGPGTNTEAFF
TGTGCCAGCATCCCCGGACCGGGAACGAACACTGAAGCTTTCTTT